This TCR beta chain was captured in a study of vaccination and CD4 T cells after COVID-19. To note about this clonotype: Antigen specificity is unknown.

J lost 6 bases, V lost 4 bases, and 17 bases had no gene match. Germline values: CDR1 MNHEY, CDR2 SMNVEV (reference sequence). The CDR3 is 17 amino acids. The treatment: approximately nine-day PBMC culture with coronavirus spike peptide pools or control peptides (ViraFEST assay). The ViraFEST method relied on peptide pools to expand antigen-specific T cells, followed by TCR sequencing. Per well, fewer than 2.5 million PBMCs were cultured in the presence of approximately 9.4 IU/ml IL-2 and 9.5 to 10 ug/ml peptide pools. Sequencing of DNA taken from cultured CD4+ T cells relied on the Oncomine TCR Beta short-read assay. MiXCR, run by TCRdb on the PCR reads, gives a single entry per CDR3 protein. The data show about 20,000 distinct CDR3 sequences, about 56% seen once.

Sequenced: CD4+ T cells from blood, cultured in vitro. The TCR sequence derives from a human donor who had recovered from COVID-19. This sequence joins TRBV27 and TRBJ1-1; 7 positions match TRBD1. CDR3 coding DNA: TGTGCCAGCAGTTCGCTAAATCAGGGGGGGAGAGGCCCTGAAGCTTTCTTT. It translates to CASSSLNQGGRGPEAFF.